This TCR beta chain was identified in a study of patients and donors after allogeneic stem cell transplantation. TCRdb re-analysed the RT-PCR reads in MiXCR, keeping a single row per CDR3 protein. This table holds about 200,000 distinct CDR3 sequences, about 37% found once. This CDR3 contains 16 residues. Trimming removed 6 bases from V and 0 bases from J, with 15 bases in between. This clonotype was obtained from a human donor who was either an allogeneic HSCT recipient or a stem cell or donor lymphocyte infusion donor (not recorded which). It is not recorded whose cells these are; they may come from a transplant donor. J is TRBJ1-5 and V is TRBV12-3 or TRBV12-4; D perhaps matches TRBD1 (6 bases). What was sequenced was blood, either unsorted or a sorted T cell fraction (not recorded which). The DNA of the CDR3 is TGTGCCAGCAGACGTACCGACAGGTCTAGCAATCAGCCCCAGCATTTT. This translates into CASRRTDRSSNQPQHF.